These 20 T cell receptor beta chains came from one sample sequenced in a study of blood T cell repertoires in COVID-19. Assay used: immunoSEQ multiplex PCR; TCRdb lists only in-frame clones, some missing. The sample includes 120,000 to 150,000 clones, about 91% seen only once; the top ten take 28%. The specimen was peripheral blood. These receptor sequences come from a human donor in a cohort sampled during active COVID-19.

The chain carries TRBV6-5 and TRBJ1-1; 7 bases are a match to TRBD1. From germline, CDR1 is MNHEY and CDR2 SVGAGI. CDR3 length: 16 amino acids. The junction had 7 bases not matched to a gene; V was cut back by 3 bases and J by 0 bases. DNA for the CDR3: TGTGCCAGCAGTTATACGACAGGGAGGTTGAACACTGAAGCTTTCTTT. It yields the protein CASSYTTGRLNTEAFF.

The genes are TRBV19 and TRBJ1-2, with 8 bases identical to TRBD1. The CDR3 has 16 amino acids. Per germline, CDR1 LNHDA and CDR2 SQIVND (reference sequence). V shed 1 base, J shed 4 bases, and the junction held 8 bases outside the gene matches. The CDR3 sequence is CASSIVSGTGFYGYTF. In nucleotides, the CDR3 is TGTGCCAGTAGTATAGTCTCCGGGACAGGCTTCTATGGCTACACCTTC.

The rearrangement uses TRBV21-1 and TRBJ2-5; TRBD1, as called in the table, went unchecked against the DNA. TRBV21-1 represents a pseudogene. The CDR3 is 12 amino acids. CDR3 sequence: CARSTGLETQYF. CDR3 DNA: TGTGCAAGATCGACAGGGTTGGAGACCCAGTACTTC.

The chain recombines TRBV25-1 with TRBJ2-7, with TRBD1 identical over 10 bases. With 4 bases clipped from V and 2 bases from J, the junction kept 5 bases outside the gene matches. Germline V CDR1 and CDR2: MGHDK, SYGVNS. The CDR3 totals 15 residues. CDR3 amino acids: CASSAGQGLPYEQYF. For the CDR3, the DNA is TGTGCCAGCAGTGCGGGACAGGGGCTGCCCTACGAGCAGTACTTC.

This clone was seen a handful of times. The J gene is TRBJ2-1, the V gene TRBV4-2; 10 bases match TRBD2. Per germline, CDR1 LGHNA and CDR2 YNFKEQ. This CDR3 has 21 amino acids. V lost 0 bases and J lost 0; bases outside the gene matches: 14. CDR3 protein: CASSQEQFGLAALSSYNEQFF. In DNA, the CDR3 is TGTGCCAGCAGCCAAGAACAATTCGGACTAGCGGCGTTGAGCTCCTACAATGAGCAGTTCTTC.

V and J are TRBV14 and TRBJ1-2, with D perhaps TRBD1 (5 bases). The germline gives CDR1 SGHDN, CDR2 FVKESK. The length of the CDR3 is 15 residues. Trimming left V 2 bases short and J 5 bases short, with 15 bases between. The CDR3 bases are TGTGCCAGCAGCCAAAGGGGCACCCGTCTTTATGGCTACACCTTC. As protein: CASSQRGTRLYGYTF.

The chain combines TRBV18 with TRBJ2-7; D gene uncertain. The CDR3 covers 13 residues. Trimming pared 5 bases from V and 1 base from J, leaving 9 bases between. Germline V gene sequence: CDR1 KGHSH, CDR2 LQKENI. CDR3 nucleotide sequence: TGTGCCAGCTCAATCGACATTTCCTACGAGCAGTACTTC. This codes for CASSIDISYEQYF.

The V call is TRBV7-3, the J call TRBJ1-1; 8 nucleotides agree with TRBD1. The V gene end was trimmed by 5 bases and the J gene end by 5 bases; junction bases not matched to a gene: 4. The germline CDR1 and CDR2 sequences are SGHTA and FQGTGA. The CDR3 spans 13 residues. The CDR3 spells CASSQDRETEAFF. Here the CDR3 DNA reads TGTGCCAGCAGCCAGGACAGGGAGACTGAAGCTTTCTTT. The full variable domain, completed using reference TRBV7-3 and TRBJ1-1, is GAGVSQTPSNKVTEKGKYVELRCDPISGHTALYWYRQSLGQGPEFLIYFQGTGAADDSGLPNDRFFAVRPEGSVSTLKIQRTERGDSAVYLCASSQDRETEAFFGQGTRLTVV.

The CDR3 DNA reads as TGTGCCAGCAGCCGCCGGAATGAGCAGTTCTTC. Protein: CASSRRNEQFF. The chain carries TRBV6-5 and TRBJ2-1; D gene uncertain. Between the trimmed V and J ends, which lost 6 bases and 7 bases, there was a span of 7 bases. Germline CDR1 and CDR2: MNHEY and SVGAGI. The CDR3 has 11 residues.

The rearrangement uses TRBV10-3 and TRBJ2-1; 9 bases line up with TRBD2. The CDR3 loop spans 15 amino acids. CDR1 is ENHRY, CDR2 SYGVKD, per germline. The junction had 7 bases not matched to a gene; V was cut back by 3 bases and J by 7 bases. Here the CDR3 reads CAISELAGAGNEQFF. The CDR3 coding sequence is TGTGCCATCAGTGAATTAGCGGGGGCTGGGAATGAGCAGTTCTTC.

The chain uses TRBV2 and TRBJ2-7; 9 bases agree with TRBD1. The J segment lost 4 bases and the V segment lost 10 bases, leaving 8 bases of the junction unmatched. The length of the CDR3 is 13 residues. CDR1 SNHLY and CDR2 FYNNEI come from the germline V gene. This CDR3 is CAIFRDRDYEQYF. CDR3 coding DNA: TGTGCCATCTTTCGGGACAGGGATTACGAGCAGTACTTC.

The chain carries TRBV6-6 and TRBJ1-2; D unclear. The CDR3 length is 15 residues. With 2 bases removed from V and 0 bases from J, the gap between germline ends came to 10 bases. CDR1 and CDR2 from the germline V gene are MNHNY and SVGAGI (reference sequence). This CDR3 reads CASSYGQMANYGYTF. For the CDR3, the DNA is TGTGCCAGCAGTTACGGGCAGATGGCTAACTATGGCTACACCTTC.

This clone was seen just once. V and J are TRBV3-1 (or the pseudogene TRBV3-2) and TRBJ1-1, with D perhaps TRBD1 (5 bases). Looked up from germline, CDR1 is LGHDT and CDR2 is YNNKEL (reference sequence). V was shortened by 4 bases and J by 0 bases, with 12 bases between the two germline ends. CDR3 length equals 15 residues. The CDR3 region is CASSPGRVVNTEAFF. In nucleotides, the CDR3 is TGTGCCAGCAGCCCGGGCAGGGTCGTGAACACTGAAGCTTTCTTT.

The chain links TRBV7-9 to TRBJ2-7, with a tentative D call TRBD1 (6 bases). The V end was cut by 5 bases, the J end by 5 bases, with 10 bases between. This CDR3 is built from 12 residues. Germline V gene sequence: CDR1 SEHNR, CDR2 FQNEAQ (reference sequence). The CDR3 protein is CASSPRDNEQYF. The CDR3 DNA sequence: TGTGCCAGCAGCCCCAGGGACAACGAGCAGTACTTC.

The genes are TRBV5-6 and TRBJ2-1, with 11 bases that match TRBD2. After removal of 0 bases from V and 5 bases from J, the junction contained 4 bases not matched to a gene. This CDR3 comprises 16 residues. Germline-derived CDR1 and CDR2 are SGHDT and YYEEEE. Written as DNA, the CDR3 is TGTGCCAGCAGCTTGGAACTAGCGGGAGTTAACAATGAGCAGTTCTTC. Translating gives CASSLELAGVNNEQFF.

The rearrangement uses TRBV4-3 and TRBJ2-3, with D maybe TRBD2 (7 bases). The CDR3 extends over 15 amino acids. Germline V gene data show CDR1 as LGHNA and CDR2 as YSLEER. Trimming shortened V by 0 bases and J by 6 bases, and 13 bases separated the two germline ends. The chain's CDR3 is CASSQDEGGMDTQYF. The CDR3 region has the DNA TGCGCCAGCAGCCAAGATGAGGGGGGGATGGATACGCAGTATTTT.

This clone appeared a single time. CDR3 sequence: CASSVDARDTQYF. The CDR3 coding sequence is TGTGCCAGCAGCGTAGATGCCAGGGATACGCAGTATTTT. The V and J genes are TRBV9 and TRBJ2-3; no clear D gene. This CDR3 comprises 13 residues. Germline CDR1 reads SGDLS; CDR2 reads YYNGEE. V was pared by 0 bases and J by 6 bases, with 8 bases between.

This clone was recorded only once. The genes are TRBV29-1 and TRBJ2-3, with 10 bases fitting TRBD2. Germline CDR1 reads SQVTM; CDR2 reads ANQGSEA. V shed 7 bases and J 5 bases; nucleotides not matched to a gene: 9. The CDR3 is made up of 14 amino acids. The CDR3 nucleotides read TGCAGCGGGAGAGAAGCGGGGGGGCGAGATACGCAGTATTTT. It yields the protein CSGREAGGRDTQYF.

The J gene is TRBJ2-1, the V gene TRBV19; D is unresolved. This CDR3 has 14 residues. Trimming cost V 0 bases and J 3 bases, with 6 bases left between them. Germline-derived CDR1 and CDR2 are LNHDA and SQIVND (reference sequence). Written as DNA, the CDR3 is TGTGCCAGTAGTATAGAGGCAGTCTACAATGAGCAGTTCTTC. Translation: CASSIEAVYNEQFF.

This chain links TRBV10-1 with TRBJ2-3; D is unclear. This CDR3 has 12 amino acids. Looked up from germline, CDR1 is WNHNN and CDR2 is SYGVQD (reference sequence). V was trimmed by 4 bases and J by 5 bases, leaving 7 bases between them. Here the CDR3 DNA reads TGCGCCAGCAGTGCCTCCCTAGATACGCAGTATTTT. The encoded protein is CASSASLDTQYF.